The source of this T cell receptor (beta chain) is a study of CD8 T cells in Susac syndrome (dated by TCRdb to the late 2010s). In the study overall: The study used repertoire sequencing to test whether antigen drove CD8+ T cell activation and differentiation in Susac syndrome. The clonality of the CD8+ T cell repertoire was compared across about a dozen healthy donors, some 14 Susac syndrome patients and around 16 multiple sclerosis patients.

High-throughput TCR beta sequencing profiled peripheral blood CD8+ and CD4+ T cells from healthy donors, Susac syndrome patients and multiple sclerosis patients. The multiple sclerosis controls were treatment-naive patients whose relapsing-remitting disease, either stable or active, fulfilled the revised McDonald criteria. Bulk CD8+ and CD4+ T cells were purified by magnetic negative isolation, whereas CD8+ TEMRA cells were enriched by FACS. Blood was collected in EDTA tubes and processed within 24 hours, with PBMCs isolated through density gradient centrifugation. PBMCs intended for TCR sequencing were cryopreserved in liquid nitrogen and were subsequently thawed in a 37 degrees C water bath. Purity of sorted or isolated CD4+, CD8+ and CD8+ TEMRA cells was at least 90%. For CDR1 and CDR2, the germline V gene lists WSHSY and SAAADI. Its CDR3 holds 15 amino acids, cysteine through phenylalanine. Solely the CDR3 DNA is kept, with 45 bases framed from the first base. Cut back by 10 bases and 7 bases, the V and J ends lie 22 bases apart.

What the study reported, not specific to this receptor: The study acknowledged that relatively few individuals were included in the TCR sequencing and HLA analysis.

About this clonotype itself: What antigen it recognizes has not been identified. One base away there is no much larger clone; base qualities are not given.

RNA was extracted using the RNeasy kit, and roughly 0.5 to 1 ug of the RNA was reverse transcribed with random hexamers. The immunoSEQ multiplex PCR assay, covering 54 Vbeta and 13 Jbeta segments, was used to amplify TCR beta CDR3 regions. Bias from PCR amplification was corrected by using a synthetic template baseline for primer optimization and for computational correction. The original pipeline was this. Only productive sequences were kept, with reads annotated to V, D and J genes according to IMGT and analyzed in immunoSEQ Analyzer. To calculate clonality, Shannon entropy was normalized by log2 of the number of productive unique sequences and then subtracted from one. Public and private clones were assessed among the 100 most prevalent clones of each patient and control. Clones were defined as Susac-specific if absent from the healthy and MS cohorts, from approximately 1,100 published viral clones and from other ImmuneACCESS disease sequences. TCRdb reanalyzed the raw reads on its own, using fastp at Q25 for trimming and MiXCR for clone calling, and kept in-frame beta chains. Each CDR3 protein appears once, grouped with its most common genes and DNA. These V and J calls derive from TCRdb rather than the authors' analysis. A total of approximately 300,000 distinct CDR3 sequences appear in this sample, over 75% of them only once. The ten largest clones add up to roughly 0.21% of the sample.

The receptor comes from a human donor with multiple sclerosis. Sequencing was performed on CD8+ T cells from PBMCs. This chain is built from TRBV10-2 and TRBJ2-2, with TRBD1 perhaps the D gene, on 6 matching bases. The base sequence is TGCGCCACCCCCCTAAGAGGGGGATCAAGCGGGGAGCTGTTTTTT. Its translation is CATPLRGGSSGELFF.